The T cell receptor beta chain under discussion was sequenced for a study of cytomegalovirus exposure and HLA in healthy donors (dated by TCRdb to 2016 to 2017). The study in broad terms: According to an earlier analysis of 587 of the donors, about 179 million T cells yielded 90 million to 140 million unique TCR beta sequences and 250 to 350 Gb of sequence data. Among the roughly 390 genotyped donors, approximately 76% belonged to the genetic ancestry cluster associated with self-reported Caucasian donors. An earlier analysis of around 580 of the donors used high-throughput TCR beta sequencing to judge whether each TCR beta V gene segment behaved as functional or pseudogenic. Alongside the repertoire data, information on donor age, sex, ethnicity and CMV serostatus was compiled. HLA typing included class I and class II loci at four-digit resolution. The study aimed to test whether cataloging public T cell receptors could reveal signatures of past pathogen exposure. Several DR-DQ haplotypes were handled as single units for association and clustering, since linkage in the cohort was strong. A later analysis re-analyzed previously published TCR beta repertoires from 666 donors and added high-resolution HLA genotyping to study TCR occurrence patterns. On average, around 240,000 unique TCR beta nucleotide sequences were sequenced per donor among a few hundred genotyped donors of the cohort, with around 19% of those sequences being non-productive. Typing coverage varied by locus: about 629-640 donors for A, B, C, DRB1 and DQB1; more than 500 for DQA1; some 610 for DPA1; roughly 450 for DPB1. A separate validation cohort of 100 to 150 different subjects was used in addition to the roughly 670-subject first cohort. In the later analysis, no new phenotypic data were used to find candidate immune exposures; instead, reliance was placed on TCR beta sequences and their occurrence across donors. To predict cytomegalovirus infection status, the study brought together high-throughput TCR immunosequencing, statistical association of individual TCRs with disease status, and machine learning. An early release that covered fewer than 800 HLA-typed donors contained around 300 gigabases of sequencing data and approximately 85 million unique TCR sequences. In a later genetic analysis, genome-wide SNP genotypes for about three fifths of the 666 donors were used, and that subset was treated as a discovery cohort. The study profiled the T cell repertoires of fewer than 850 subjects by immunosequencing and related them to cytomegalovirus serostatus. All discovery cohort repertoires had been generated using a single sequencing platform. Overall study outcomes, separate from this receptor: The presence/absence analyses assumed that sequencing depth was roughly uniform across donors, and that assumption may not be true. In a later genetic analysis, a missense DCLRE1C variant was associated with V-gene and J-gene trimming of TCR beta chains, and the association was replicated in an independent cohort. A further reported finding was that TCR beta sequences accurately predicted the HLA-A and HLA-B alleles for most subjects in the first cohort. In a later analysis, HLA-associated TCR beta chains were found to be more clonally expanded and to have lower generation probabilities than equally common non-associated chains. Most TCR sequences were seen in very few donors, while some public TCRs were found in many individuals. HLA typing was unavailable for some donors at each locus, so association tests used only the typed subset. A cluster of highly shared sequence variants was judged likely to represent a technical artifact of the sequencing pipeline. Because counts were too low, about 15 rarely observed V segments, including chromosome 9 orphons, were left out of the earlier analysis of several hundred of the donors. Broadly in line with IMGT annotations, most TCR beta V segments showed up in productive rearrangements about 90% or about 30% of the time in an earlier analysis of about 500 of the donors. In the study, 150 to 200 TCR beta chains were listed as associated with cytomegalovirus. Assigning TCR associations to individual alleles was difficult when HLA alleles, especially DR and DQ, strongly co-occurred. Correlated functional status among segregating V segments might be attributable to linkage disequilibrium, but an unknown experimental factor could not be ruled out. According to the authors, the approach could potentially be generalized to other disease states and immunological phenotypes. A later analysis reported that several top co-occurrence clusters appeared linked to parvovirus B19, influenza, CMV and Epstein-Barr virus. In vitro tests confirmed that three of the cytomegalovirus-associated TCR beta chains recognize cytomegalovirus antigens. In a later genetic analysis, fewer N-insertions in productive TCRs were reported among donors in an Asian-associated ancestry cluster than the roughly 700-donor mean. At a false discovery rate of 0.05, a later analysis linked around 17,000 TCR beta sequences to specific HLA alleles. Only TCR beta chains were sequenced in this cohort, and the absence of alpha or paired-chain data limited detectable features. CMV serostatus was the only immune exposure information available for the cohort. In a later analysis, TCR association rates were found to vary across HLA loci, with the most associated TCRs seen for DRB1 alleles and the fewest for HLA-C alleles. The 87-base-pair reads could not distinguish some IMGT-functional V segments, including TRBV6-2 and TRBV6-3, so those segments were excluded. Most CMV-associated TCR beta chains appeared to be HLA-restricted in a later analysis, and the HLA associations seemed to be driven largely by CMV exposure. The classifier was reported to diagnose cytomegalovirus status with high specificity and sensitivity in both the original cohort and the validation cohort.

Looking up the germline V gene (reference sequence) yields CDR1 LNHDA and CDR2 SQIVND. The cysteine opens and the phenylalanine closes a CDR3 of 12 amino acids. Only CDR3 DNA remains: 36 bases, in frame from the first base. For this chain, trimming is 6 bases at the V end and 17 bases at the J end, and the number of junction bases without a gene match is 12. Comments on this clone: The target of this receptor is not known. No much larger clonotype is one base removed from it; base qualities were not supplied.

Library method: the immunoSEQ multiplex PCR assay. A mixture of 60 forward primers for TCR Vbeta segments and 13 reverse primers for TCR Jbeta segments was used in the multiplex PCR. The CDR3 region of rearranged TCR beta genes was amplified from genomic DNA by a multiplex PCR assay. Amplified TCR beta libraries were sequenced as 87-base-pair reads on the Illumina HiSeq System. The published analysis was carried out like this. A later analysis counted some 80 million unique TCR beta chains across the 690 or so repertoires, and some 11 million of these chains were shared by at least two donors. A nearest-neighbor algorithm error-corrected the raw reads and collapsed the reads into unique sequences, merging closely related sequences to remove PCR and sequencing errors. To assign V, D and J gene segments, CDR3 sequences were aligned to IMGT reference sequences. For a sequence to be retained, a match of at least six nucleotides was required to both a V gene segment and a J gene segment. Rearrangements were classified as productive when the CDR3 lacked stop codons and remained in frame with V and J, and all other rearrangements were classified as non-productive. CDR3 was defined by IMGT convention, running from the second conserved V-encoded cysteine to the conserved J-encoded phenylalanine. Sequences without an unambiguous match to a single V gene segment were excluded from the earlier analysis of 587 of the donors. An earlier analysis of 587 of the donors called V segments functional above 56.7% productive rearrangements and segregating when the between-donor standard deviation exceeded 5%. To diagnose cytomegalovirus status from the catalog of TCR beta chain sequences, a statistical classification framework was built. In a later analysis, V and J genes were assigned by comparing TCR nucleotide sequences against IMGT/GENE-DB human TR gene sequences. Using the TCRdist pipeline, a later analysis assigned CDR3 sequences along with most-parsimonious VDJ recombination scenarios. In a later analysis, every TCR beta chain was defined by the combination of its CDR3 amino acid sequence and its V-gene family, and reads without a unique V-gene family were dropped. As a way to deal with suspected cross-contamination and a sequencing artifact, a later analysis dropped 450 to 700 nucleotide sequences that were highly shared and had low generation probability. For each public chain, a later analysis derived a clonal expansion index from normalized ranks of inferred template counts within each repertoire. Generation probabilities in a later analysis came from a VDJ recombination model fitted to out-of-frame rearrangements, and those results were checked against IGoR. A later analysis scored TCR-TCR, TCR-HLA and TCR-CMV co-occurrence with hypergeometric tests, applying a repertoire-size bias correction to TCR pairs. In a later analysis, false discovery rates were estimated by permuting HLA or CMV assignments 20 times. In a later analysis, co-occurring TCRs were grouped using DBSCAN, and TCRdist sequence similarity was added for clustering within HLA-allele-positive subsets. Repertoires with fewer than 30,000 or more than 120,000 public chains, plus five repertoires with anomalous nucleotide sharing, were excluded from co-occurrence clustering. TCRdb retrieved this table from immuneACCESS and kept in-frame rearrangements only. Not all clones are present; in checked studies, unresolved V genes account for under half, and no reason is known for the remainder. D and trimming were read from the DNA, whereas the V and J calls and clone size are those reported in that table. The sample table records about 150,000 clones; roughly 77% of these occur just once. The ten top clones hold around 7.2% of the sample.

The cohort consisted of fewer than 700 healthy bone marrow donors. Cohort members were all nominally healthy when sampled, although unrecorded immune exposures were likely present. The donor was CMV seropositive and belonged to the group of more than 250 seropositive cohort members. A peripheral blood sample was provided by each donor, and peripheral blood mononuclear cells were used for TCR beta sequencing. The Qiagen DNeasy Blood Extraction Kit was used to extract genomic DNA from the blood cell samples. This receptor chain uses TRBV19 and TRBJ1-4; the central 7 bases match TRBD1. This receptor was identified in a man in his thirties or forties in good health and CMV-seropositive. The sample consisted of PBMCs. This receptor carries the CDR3 CASSLRGGVPFF. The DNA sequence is TGTGCCAGTAGCCTCCGAGGGGGCGTCCCCTTTTTT.